A single sample is the source of the 14 T cell receptor beta chains below, sequenced in a study of cytomegalovirus exposure and HLA in healthy donors. The PCR contained 60 Vbeta and 13 Jbeta primers. TCRdb's table, derived via immunoSEQ multiplex PCR, lists solely in-frame clones and lacks some. The table has under 250,000 clones, roughly 81% seen once. Sequencing input: PBMCs. These receptors were collected from a girl aged 2 to 9 in good health and CMV-seronegative.

The V gene is TRBV7-9, the J gene TRBJ1-1; D is ambiguous. V lost 5 bases and J 6 bases, leaving 16 bases between the germline ends. The germline CDR1 and CDR2 sequences are SEHNR and FQNEAQ (reference sequence). The CDR3 has 14 amino acids. The CDR3 DNA reads as TGTGCCAGCAGCCCCCCCGGGTTCTTATCTGAAGCTTTCTTT. Amino acids: CASSPPGFLSEAFF.

J is TRBJ2-2 and V is TRBV18; TRBD2 might be the D (6 bases). V lost 2 bases and J 4 bases, leaving 8 bases between the germline ends. This CDR3 is built from 14 residues. The germline CDR1 and CDR2 sequences are KGHSH and LQKENI. The CDR3 DNA follows: TGTGCCAGCTCACCATTGGGAGGCACCGGGGAGCTGTTTTTT. Its translation: CASSPLGGTGELFF.

The V call is TRBV6-6, the J call TRBJ1-6; D ambiguous. V shed 6 bases and J shed 10 bases, with 16 bases lying between them. This CDR3 has 14 amino acids. Germline loops: CDR1 MNHNY, CDR2 SVGAGI (reference sequence). The CDR3 is CASSALSRPSPLHF. The DNA for the CDR3 is TGTGCCAGCAGCGCACTATCCCGCCCCTCACCCCTCCACTTT.

CDR3 bases: TGTGCCAGCAGCCCCCAAACCGGGACAGGGAACTCTGGGGCCAACGTCCTGACTTTC. Its translation: CASSPQTGTGNSGANVLTF. The rearrangement links TRBV4-2 to TRBJ2-6, with 9 bases aligning to TRBD1. V trimming: 4 bases; J trimming: 0 bases; junction bases outside the gene matches: 10. CDR1 LGHNA and CDR2 YNFKEQ come from the germline V gene. The CDR3 extends over 19 amino acids.

The chain couples TRBV9 to TRBJ1-6; D unclear. V lost 0 bases to trimming and J lost 10 bases, with 5 bases between them. The CDR3 has 12 amino acids. The V gene's germline CDR1 is SGDLS and CDR2 YYNGEE. CDR3 bases: TGTGCCAGCAGCGTAGGTGGCTCACCCCTCCACTTT. It is translated as CASSVGGSPLHF.

The chain has TRBV7-2 and TRBJ2-1, with D hard to call. Deletions cut 4 bases from V and 6 bases from J, with 10 bases between. The length of the CDR3 is 13 residues. The germline V gene has CDR1 SGHTA and CDR2 FQGNSA. CDR3: CASSSKTGNEQFF. The CDR3 nucleotides are TGTGCCAGCAGCTCGAAAACGGGCAATGAGCAGTTCTTC.

This sequence joins TRBV11-3 and TRBJ2-7, with TRBD2 identical over 12 bases. Trimming at V came to 2 bases and at J to 6 bases, leaving 2 bases not matched to a gene. Germline V CDR1 and CDR2: SGHNT, YENEEA. This CDR3 contains 14 residues. The CDR3 region has the DNA TGTGCCAGCAGCTTATTACTAGCGGGAGGCGAGCAGTACTTC. As protein: CASSLLLAGGEQYF.

The CDR3: CASSSLRAPGRKTGELFF. The CDR3 DNA follows: TGTGCCAGCAGCTCTCTAAGGGCCCCCGGGAGAAAGACCGGGGAGCTGTTTTTT. The chain has TRBV7-2 and TRBJ2-2; D is perhaps TRBD2 (6 bases). The CDR3 is 18 residues long. The V gene lost 4 bases and the J gene lost 5 bases, with 23 bases spanning the gap. CDR1 is SGHTA and CDR2 is FQGNSA in the germline V gene.

The genes are TRBV28 and TRBJ2-2; 7 nucleotides agree with TRBD2. The ends lost 3 bases at V and 6 bases at J; junction bases unmatched: 7. This CDR3 contains 15 residues. CDR1 is MDHEN, CDR2 SYDVKM, per germline. The CDR3 region has the DNA TGTGCCAGCAGTTTGCGGGGGTGGAAGGCCGGGGAGCTGTTTTTT. This translates into CASSLRGWKAGELFF.

This clone was picked up one time. This rearrangement joins TRBV5-6 to TRBJ2-5; a possible D gene is TRBD2 (6 bases). Germline V gene sequence: CDR1 SGHDT, CDR2 YYEEEE. The CDR3 is 15 amino acids. Trimming cost V 3 bases and J 0 bases, with 12 bases left between them. Here the CDR3 reads CASSWETRNQETQYF. Here the CDR3 DNA reads TGTGCCAGCAGCTGGGAGACTAGAAACCAAGAGACCCAGTACTTC.

The chain employs TRBV27 and TRBJ2-7, with D hard to call. CDR3 length: 15 residues. V lost 4 bases and J lost 0, with 13 bases in between. CDR1 and CDR2 from the germline V gene are MNHEY and SMNVEV (reference sequence). CDR3 sequence: CASSSLLPFSYEQYF. The CDR3, as DNA: TGTGCCAGCAGTTCCCTTCTCCCCTTCTCCTACGAGCAGTACTTC.

The rearrangement joins TRBV30 to TRBJ2-7; 7 positions match TRBD1. V trimming: 1 base; J trimming: 13 bases; junction bases outside the gene matches: 7. Germline CDR1 GTSNPN, CDR2 SVGIG (reference sequence). This CDR3 comprises 11 residues. The CDR3, as DNA: TGTGCCTGGAGTGAGGGGGCCGGGCAATACTTC. As protein: CAWSEGAGQYF.

The V and J genes are TRBV4-1 and TRBJ2-1, with a tentative D call TRBD2 (7 bases). The CDR3 spans 20 residues. Between the trimmed V and J ends, which lost 2 bases and 8 bases, there was a span of 31 bases. The germline CDR1 and CDR2 sequences are MGHRA and YSYEKL. CDR3 protein: CASSQQRGGRDIISGHEQFF. For the CDR3, the DNA is TGCGCCAGCAGCCAACAGCGGGGAGGGCGGGACATTATATCGGGGCATGAGCAGTTCTTC.

The chain has TRBV19 and TRBJ1-4; D gene ambiguous. Germline CDR1 LNHDA, CDR2 SQIVND (reference sequence). The CDR3 contains 13 residues. Trimming took off 6 bases at V and 2 bases at J, with 7 bases between the two ends. DNA for the CDR3: TGTGCCAGTAGGCGCGGGACTAATGAAAAACTGTTTTTT. It is translated as CASRRGTNEKLFF. Full variable domain (outside the CDR3, taken from reference TRBV19 and TRBJ1-4): DGGITQSPKYLFRKEGQNVTLSCEQNLNHDAMYWYRQDPGQGLRLIYYSQIVNDFQKGDIAEGYSVSREKKESFPLTVTSAQKNPTAFYLCASRRGTNEKLFFGSGTQLSVL.